This is a list of T cell receptor beta chains from one sample in a study of graft-versus-host responses after intestinal transplantation. Profiling relied on immunoSEQ multiplex PCR, and the TCRdb table lists in-frame clones only, not all of them. The sample lists over 9,000 clones, 90% to 95% occurring once. The sample in question was bone marrow, obtained about 520 days after intestinal transplantation. Receptors originate from a human patient who received an intestinal transplant, so some T cells may come from the graft donor. CDR3s include the opening cysteine and the closing phenylalanine or tryptophan. The D gene is left open where the match is weak. The size entry is marked missing in some rows and otherwise reads once, few, many or a size class.

TRBJ2-1 | - | TRBV4-1 | - | CASSQDAIPTNEQFF | TGCGCCAGCAGCCAAGACGCGATCCCGACGAATGAGCAGTTCTTC
TRBJ2-1 | once | TRBV4-1 | TRBD1 | CASSQARGTGSYNEQFF | TGCGCCAGCAGCCAAGCGAGGGGGACAGGGTCCTACAATGAGCAGTTCTTC
TRBJ2-7 | - | TRBV13 | - | CASSLGAPTSRAYEQYF | TGTGCCAGCAGCTTAGGAGCCCCCACTAGTCGGGCCTACGAGCAGTACTTC
TRBJ2-1 | - | TRBV27 | - | CASRITGSEQFF | TGTGCCAGCAGAATAACAGGGAGTGAGCAGTTCTTC
TRBJ2-7 | - | TRBV12-5 | TRBD1 | CASGPRKDRTYEQYF | TGTGCTAGTGGGCCAAGGAAGGACAGGACCTACGAGCAGTACTTC
TRBJ2-7 | - | TRBV27 | TRBD1 | CASSPRTGFYEQYF | TGTGCCAGCAGTCCCCGGACAGGGTTCTACGAGCAGTACTTC
TRBJ2-2 | - | TRBV9 | - | CASSVAGELFF | TGTGCCAGCAGCGTAGCCGGGGAGCTGTTTTTT
TRBJ2-2 | - | TRBV7-9 | - | CASSLWDTGELFF | TGTGCCAGCAGCTTATGGGACACCGGGGAGCTGTTTTTT
TRBJ2-7 | - | TRBV4-3 | - | CASSQGEFTESYEQYF | TGCGCCAGCAGCCAAGGGGAGTTCACAGAGTCCTACGAGCAGTACTTC
TRBJ2-7 | - | TRBV30 | - | CAYFRDGVYEQYF | TGTGCCTACTTCCGGGACGGTGTCTACGAGCAGTACTTC
TRBJ1-5 | - | TRBV19 | - | CASSMWGYSNQPQHF | TGTGCCAGTAGTATGTGGGGCTATAGCAATCAGCCCCAGCATTTT
TRBJ2-5 | once | TRBV28 | - | CASSSSGWLKETQYF | TGTGCCAGCAGTTCCTCGGGGTGGTTGAAAGAGACCCAGTACTTC
TRBJ2-7 | - | TRBV18 | TRBD2 | CASSSGGTPYEQYF | TGTGCCAGCTCATCCGGGGGGACCCCCTACGAGCAGTACTTC
TRBJ2-1 | - | TRBV6-6 | - | CASSYGGNEQFF | TGTGCCAGCAGTTATGGGGGCAATGAGCAGTTCTTC
TRBJ1-2 | once | TRBV10-1 | - | CASSVGASNYGYTF | TGCGCCAGCAGTGTGGGGGCATCAAACTATGGCTACACCTTC
TRBJ1-2 | few | TRBV7-4 | - | CASSFTTDNRAVSYTF | TGTGCCAGCAGCTTCACAACCGACAACAGGGCCGTAAGCTACACCTTC
TRBJ2-2 | - | TRBV28 | TRBD2 | CASKGTSGSETGELFF | TGTGCCAGCAAGGGAACTAGCGGGAGTGAAACCGGGGAGCTGTTTTTT